Described below is a single T cell receptor (beta chain) sequence and its context. The sample is drawn from a study of blood T cells in healthy people across ages. The CDR3 totals 15 residues. Trimming at V came to 1 base and at J to 6 bases, leaving 5 bases not matched to a gene. Germline V gene data show CDR1 as MNHEY and CDR2 as SMNVEV (reference sequence). The use of a sample-barcoded 5' primer and a J-beta primer mix characterized a second PCR of about 6 to 11 cycles. TCRdb reprocessed the 5' RACE reads via MiXCR and lists one record per CDR3 protein. The data contain approximately 1,100,000 distinct CDR3 sequences, under 45% of them seen just once; the ten biggest clones take up approximately 17%.

Sequencing input: blood. This TCR came from an older woman in good health. The V gene is TRBV27, the J gene TRBJ1-5, with TRBD1 matching 8 bases. CDR3 sequence (DNA): TGTGCCAGCAGTTTATTCCAGGGGGCTAGTCAGCCCCAGCATTTT. This sequence encodes CASSLFQGASQPQHF.